This T cell receptor beta chain was captured by sequencing in a study of blood T cell repertoires in COVID-19. In the original analysis: For nucleated cells, counts were estimated from reference gene primer amplification. This table comes from immunoSEQ multiplex PCR, and its TCRdb copy is limited to in-frame clones, with some not included. V, J and clone size are those of that table, while D and trimming were read from the DNA. The sample holds over 200,000 clones, about four fifths seen once. The germline V gene encodes CDR1 SGHNT and CDR2 YYREEE (reference sequence). CDR3 length: 16 residues. V lost 2 bases and J lost 3; bases outside the gene matches: 6.

This receptor was taken from a middle-aged man with active or convalescent COVID-19. The rearrangement links TRBV5-4 to TRBJ2-4, with 9 bases identical to TRBD1. Sequencing was carried out using peripheral blood. In nucleotides, the CDR3 is TGTGCCAGCAGCTTACAGGGGGCGGGGGTCAAAAACATTCAGTACTTC. The encoded protein is CASSLQGAGVKNIQYF. The variable domain in full, with the rest retrieved from reference TRBV5-4 and TRBJ2-4, is ETGVTQSPTHLIKTRGQQVTLRCSSQSGHNTVSWYQQALGQGPQFIFQYYREEENGRGNFPPRFSGLQFPNYSSELNVNALELDDSALYLCASSLQGAGVKNIQYFGAGTRLSVL.